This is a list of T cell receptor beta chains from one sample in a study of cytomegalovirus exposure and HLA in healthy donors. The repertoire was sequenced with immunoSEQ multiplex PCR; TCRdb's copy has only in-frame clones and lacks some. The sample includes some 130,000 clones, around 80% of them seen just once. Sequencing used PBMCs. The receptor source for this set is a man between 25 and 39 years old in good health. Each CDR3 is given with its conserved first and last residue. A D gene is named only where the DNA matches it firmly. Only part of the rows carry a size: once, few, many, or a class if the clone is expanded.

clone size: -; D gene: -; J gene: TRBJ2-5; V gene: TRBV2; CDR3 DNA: TGTGCCAGCAGTGAAAGGGGGGGCGGAGAAGAGACCCAGTACTTC; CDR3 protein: CASSERGGGEETQYF
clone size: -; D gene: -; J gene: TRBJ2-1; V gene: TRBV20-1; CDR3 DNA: TGCAGTGCTAGCCAGGGCAGGGGGCAGTTCTTC; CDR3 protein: CSASQGRGQFF
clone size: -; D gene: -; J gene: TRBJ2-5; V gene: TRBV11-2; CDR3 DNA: TGTGCCAGCAGCTTAACGTCAGTTGAGACCCAGTACTTC; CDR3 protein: CASSLTSVETQYF
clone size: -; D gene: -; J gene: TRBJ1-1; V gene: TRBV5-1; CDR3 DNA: TGCGCCAGCAGCCCGGGGAGGGGCCCCACTGAAGCTTTCTTT; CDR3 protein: CASSPGRGPTEAFF
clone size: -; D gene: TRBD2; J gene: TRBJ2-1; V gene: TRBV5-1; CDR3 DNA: TGCGCCAGCAGCTCGACCCAAAATAGCGGGACCCCTCACAATGAGCAGTTCTTC; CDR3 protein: CASSSTQNSGTPHNEQFF
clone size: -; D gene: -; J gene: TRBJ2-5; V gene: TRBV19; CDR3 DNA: TGTGCCAGTAGTACCCCCGAGGGTCAAGGAGAGACCCAGTACTTC; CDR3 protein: CASSTPEGQGETQYF
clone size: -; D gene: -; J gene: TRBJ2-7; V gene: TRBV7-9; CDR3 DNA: TGTGCCAGCAGCTTCGGCCAGGGCTCCTACGAGCAGTACTTC; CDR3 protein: CASSFGQGSYEQYF
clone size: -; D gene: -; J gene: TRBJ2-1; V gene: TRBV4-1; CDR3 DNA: TGCGCCAGCAGCCAAGGGGTGGAGGGGACCTTCAACTACAATGAGCAGTTCTTC; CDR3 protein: CASSQGVEGTFNYNEQFF
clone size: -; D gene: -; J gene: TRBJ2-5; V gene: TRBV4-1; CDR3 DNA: TGCGCCAGCAGCCCACTAGTGGGGACCCAGTACTTC; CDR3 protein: CASSPLVGTQYF
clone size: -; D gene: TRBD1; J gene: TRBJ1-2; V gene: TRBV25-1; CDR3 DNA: TGTGCCAGCAGTGAAAACCGGGGACAGGGGAGATCTCGGGGCTACACCTTC; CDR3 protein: CASSENRGQGRSRGYTF
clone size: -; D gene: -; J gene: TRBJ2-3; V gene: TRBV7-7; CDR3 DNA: TGTGCTAGCAGCTTAGCCGGACATAGCACAGATACGCAGTATTTT; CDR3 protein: CASSLAGHSTDTQYF
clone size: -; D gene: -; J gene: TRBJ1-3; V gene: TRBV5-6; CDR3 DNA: TGTGCCAGCAGCTCGAGACTACGAAACACCATATATTTT; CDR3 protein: CASSSRLRNTIYF
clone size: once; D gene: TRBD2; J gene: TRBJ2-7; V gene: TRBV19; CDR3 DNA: TGTGCCAGTTCGGGGACTAGCGGGAGCGGCTCCTACGAGCAGTACTTC; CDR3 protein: CASSGTSGSGSYEQYF
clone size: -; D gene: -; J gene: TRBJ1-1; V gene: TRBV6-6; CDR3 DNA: TGTGCCAGCAGTTACTCCCAGAACACTGAAGCTTTCTTT; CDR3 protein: CASSYSQNTEAFF
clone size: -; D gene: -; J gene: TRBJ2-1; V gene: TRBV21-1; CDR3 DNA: TGTGCCAGCAGCAAAGGGCACCAGAACGTCAATGAGCAGTTCTTC; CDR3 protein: CASSKGHQNVNEQFF
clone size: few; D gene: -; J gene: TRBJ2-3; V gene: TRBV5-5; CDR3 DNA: TGTGCCAGCAGCTTGGATTCGGGACACACAGATACGCAGTATTTT; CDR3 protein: CASSLDSGHTDTQYF
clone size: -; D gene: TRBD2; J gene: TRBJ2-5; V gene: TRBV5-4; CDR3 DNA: TGTGCCAGCAGCAAGTCAGCGGGATCGGGGGAGACCCAGTACTTC; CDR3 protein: CASSKSAGSGETQYF
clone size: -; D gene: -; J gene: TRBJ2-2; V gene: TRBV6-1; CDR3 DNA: TGTGCCAGCAAGTTGACAGGGAACACCGGGGAGCTGTTTTTT; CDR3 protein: CASKLTGNTGELFF
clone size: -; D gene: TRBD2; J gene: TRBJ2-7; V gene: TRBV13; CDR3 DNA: TGTGCCAGCAGCTTATTCGGGACTAGCGGGAGGGCCCGGTACTTC; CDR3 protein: CASSLFGTSGRARYF
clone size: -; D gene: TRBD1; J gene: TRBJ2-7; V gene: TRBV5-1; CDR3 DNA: TGCGCCAGCAGCTTAGGGACAGCCCCCGGATACGAGCAGTACTTC; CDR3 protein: CASSLGTAPGYEQYF
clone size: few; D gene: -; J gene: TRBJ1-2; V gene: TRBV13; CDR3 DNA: TGTGCCAGCAGCTTAGGGGCCCGTGGGCACAGTGACTATGGCTACACCTTC; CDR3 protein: CASSLGARGHSDYGYTF
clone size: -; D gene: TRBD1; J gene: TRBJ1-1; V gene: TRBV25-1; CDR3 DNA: TGTGCCAGCAGCGGAGTTAACAGGGGGCTGGCGGCTTTCTTT; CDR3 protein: CASSGVNRGLAAFF
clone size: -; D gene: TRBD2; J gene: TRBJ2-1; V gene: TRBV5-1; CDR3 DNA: TGCGCCAGCAGCTTGGTGGCGGGAGCCTACAATGAGCAGTTCTTC; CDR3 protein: CASSLVAGAYNEQFF
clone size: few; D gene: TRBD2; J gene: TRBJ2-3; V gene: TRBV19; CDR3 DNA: TGTGCCAGTTCGCCGGAGGGAGGGAGCCGCACAGATACGCAGTATTTT; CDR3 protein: CASSPEGGSRTDTQYF
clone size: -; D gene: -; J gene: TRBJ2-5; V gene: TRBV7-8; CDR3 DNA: TGTGCCAGCAGCTTAGTGGAGCAAGAGACCCAGTACTTC; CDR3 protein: CASSLVEQETQYF
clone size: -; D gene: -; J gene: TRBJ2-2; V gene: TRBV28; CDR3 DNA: TGTGCCAGCAAGGAATGGAGTTCCGGGGAGCTGTTTTTT; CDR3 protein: CASKEWSSGELFF
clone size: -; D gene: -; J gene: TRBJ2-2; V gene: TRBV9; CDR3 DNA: TGTGCCAGCAGCGTACTCGGCAGGGCGGCCACCGGGGAGCTGTTTTTT; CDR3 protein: CASSVLGRAATGELFF